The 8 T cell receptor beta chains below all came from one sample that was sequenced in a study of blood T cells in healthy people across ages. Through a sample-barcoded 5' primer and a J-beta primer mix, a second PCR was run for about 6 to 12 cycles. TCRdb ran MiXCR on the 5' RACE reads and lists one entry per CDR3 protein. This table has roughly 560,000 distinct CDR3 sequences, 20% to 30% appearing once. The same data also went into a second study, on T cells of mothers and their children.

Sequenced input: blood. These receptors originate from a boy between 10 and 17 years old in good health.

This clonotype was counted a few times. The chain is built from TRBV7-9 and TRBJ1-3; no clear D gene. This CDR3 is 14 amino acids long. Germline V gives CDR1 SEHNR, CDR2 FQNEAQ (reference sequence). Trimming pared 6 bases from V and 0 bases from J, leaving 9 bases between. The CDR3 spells CASSPILSGNTIYF. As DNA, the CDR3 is TGTGCCAGCAGTCCCATCCTCTCTGGAAACACCATATATTTT.

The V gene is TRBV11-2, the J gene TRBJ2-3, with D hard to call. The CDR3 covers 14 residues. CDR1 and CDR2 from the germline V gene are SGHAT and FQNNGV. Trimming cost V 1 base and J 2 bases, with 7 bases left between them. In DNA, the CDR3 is TGTGCCAGCAGCTTAGGGGTGACCACAGATACGCAGTATTTT. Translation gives CASSLGVTTDTQYF.

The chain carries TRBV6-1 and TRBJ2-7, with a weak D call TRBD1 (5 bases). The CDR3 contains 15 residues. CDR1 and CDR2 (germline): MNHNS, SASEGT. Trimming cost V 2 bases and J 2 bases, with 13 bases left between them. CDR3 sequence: CASSELQGAPYEQYF. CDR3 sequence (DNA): TGTGCCAGCAGTGAACTCCAGGGCGCTCCCTACGAGCAGTACTTC.

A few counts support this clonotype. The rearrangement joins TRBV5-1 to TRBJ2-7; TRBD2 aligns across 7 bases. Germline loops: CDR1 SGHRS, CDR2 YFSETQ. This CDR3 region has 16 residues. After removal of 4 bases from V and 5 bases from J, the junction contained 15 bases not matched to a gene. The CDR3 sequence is CASSPDWGRASNEQYF. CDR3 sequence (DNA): TGCGCCAGCAGCCCCGATTGGGGGAGGGCCTCGAACGAGCAGTACTTC.

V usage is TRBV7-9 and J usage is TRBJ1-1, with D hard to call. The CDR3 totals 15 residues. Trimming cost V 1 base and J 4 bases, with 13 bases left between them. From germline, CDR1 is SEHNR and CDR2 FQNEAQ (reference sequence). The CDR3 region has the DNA TGTGCCAGCAGCTTAGGCGAGGGTAGGACCACTGAAGCTTTCTTT. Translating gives CASSLGEGRTTEAFF. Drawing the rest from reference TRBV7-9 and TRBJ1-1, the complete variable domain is DTGVSQNPRHKITKRGQNVTFRCDPISEHNRLYWYRQTLGQGPEFLTYFQNEAQLEKSRLLSDRFSAERPKGSFSTLEIQRTEQGDSAMYLCASSLGEGRTTEAFFGQGTRLTVV.

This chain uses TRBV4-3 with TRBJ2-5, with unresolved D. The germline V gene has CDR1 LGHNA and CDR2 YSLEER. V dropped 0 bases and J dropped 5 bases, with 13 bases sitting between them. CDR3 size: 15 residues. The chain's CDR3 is CASSQEKVRQETQYF. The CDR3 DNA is TGCGCCAGCAGCCAAGAAAAGGTCCGCCAGGAGACCCAGTACTTC.

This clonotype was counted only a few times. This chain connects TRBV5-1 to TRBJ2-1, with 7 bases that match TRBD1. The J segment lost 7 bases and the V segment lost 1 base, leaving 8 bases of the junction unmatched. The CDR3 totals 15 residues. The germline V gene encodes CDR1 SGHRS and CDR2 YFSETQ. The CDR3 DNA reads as TGCGCCAGCAGCTTGCTGGTAGGGGGCTCTAATGAGCAGTTCTTC. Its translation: CASSLLVGGSNEQFF. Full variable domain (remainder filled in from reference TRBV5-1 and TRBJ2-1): KAGVTQTPRYLIKTRGQQVTLSCSPISGHRSVSWYQQTPGQGLQFLFEYFSETQRNKGNFPGRFSGRQFSNSRSEMNVSTLELGDSALYLCASSLLVGGSNEQFFGPGTRLTVL.

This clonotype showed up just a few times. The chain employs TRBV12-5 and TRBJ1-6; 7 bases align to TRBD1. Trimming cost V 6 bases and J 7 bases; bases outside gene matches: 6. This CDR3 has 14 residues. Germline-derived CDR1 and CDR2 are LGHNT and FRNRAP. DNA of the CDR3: TGTGCTAGTGGCCTGGGGACAGCCAATTCACCCCTCCACTTT. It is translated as CASGLGTANSPLHF.